This T cell receptor beta chain was observed in a study of regulatory T cells in long-lasting Graves disease. Across the whole study: Graves' cases, newly diagnosed, had used antithyroid drugs under 3 months. Study results and caveats: Between persistent patients, thousands of public clonotypes were shared, exceeding the 966 shared between new patients. It was in persistent disease that TRBV28, TRBJ1-2 and TRBJ2-5 were favored.

In building TCR beta libraries, iRepertoire HTBI primers were used together with Arm-PCR of CDR3 regions. One entry per CDR3 protein results from TCRdb running MiXCR on the multiplex PCR reads. In the table there are more than 450,000 distinct CDR3 sequences, 16% of which are singletons. This clonotype was recorded at least ten times. Antigen: not known. Indicated time point: newly diagnosed GD, antithyroid drugs for less than 3 months. Construction of the TCR library relied on RNA isolated from PBMCs. CDR3 length: 16 amino acids. The trim removed 0 bases at V and 6 bases at J, leaving 9 bases unmatched. CDR1 is LNHNV, CDR2 YYDKDF, per germline (reference sequence). The sample also formed part of further work on T cells in Graves' hyperthyroidism and ophthalmopathy. Per that paper: The majority of expanded thyroid clonotypes above 0.001 also appeared in blood.

The sequencing used peripheral blood mononuclear cells (PBMCs), collected at new diagnosis, from a patient treated with antithyroid drugs. The sequence was collected from a man between 35 and 55 years old with Graves disease. The chain combines TRBV15 with TRBJ2-7; 9 bases map to TRBD1. This chain's CDR3 is CATSRDDRGRPSEQYF. CDR3 nucleotide sequence: TGTGCCACCAGCAGAGATGACAGGGGGAGGCCCTCCGAGCAGTACTTC.